This entry is about one T cell receptor beta chain. What it recognizes is unknown. Healthy bone marrow donors made up the donor group. There are 14 residues in the CDR3. With V trimmed by 7 bases and J by 6 bases, 9 bases remained unmatched. CDR1 and CDR2 from the germline V gene are SEHNR and FQNEAQ (reference sequence). This entry is derived from a study of cytomegalovirus exposure and HLA in healthy donors. Whole-study findings and limits: Later genetic work tied a missense DCLRE1C variant to beta-chain V and J trimming. Accurate prediction of most subjects' HLA-A and HLA-B alleles from TCR beta sequences was reported.

The PCR contained 60 Vbeta and 13 Jbeta primers. Here immunoSEQ multiplex PCR was the method, and the copy in TCRdb shows in-frame clones only, minus some. Among roughly 190,000 clones listed, over 80% were seen once. This chain uses TRBV7-9 with TRBJ1-2; 9 bases line up with TRBD1. Sequences were obtained from PBMCs. The clonotype was recovered from a man aged 25-40 years in good health and CMV-seronegative. CDR3 sequence: CASTKTGTGNGYTF. The CDR3 region has the DNA TGTGCCAGCACCAAGACAGGGACAGGGAATGGCTACACCTTC. Looking up the rest from reference TRBV7-9 and TRBJ1-2 gives the full variable domain: DTGVSQNPRHKITKRGQNVTFRCDPISEHNRLYWYRQTLGQGPEFLTYFQNEAQLEKSRLLSDRFSAERPKGSFSTLEIQRTEQGDSAMYLCASTKTGTGNGYTFGSGTRLTVV.